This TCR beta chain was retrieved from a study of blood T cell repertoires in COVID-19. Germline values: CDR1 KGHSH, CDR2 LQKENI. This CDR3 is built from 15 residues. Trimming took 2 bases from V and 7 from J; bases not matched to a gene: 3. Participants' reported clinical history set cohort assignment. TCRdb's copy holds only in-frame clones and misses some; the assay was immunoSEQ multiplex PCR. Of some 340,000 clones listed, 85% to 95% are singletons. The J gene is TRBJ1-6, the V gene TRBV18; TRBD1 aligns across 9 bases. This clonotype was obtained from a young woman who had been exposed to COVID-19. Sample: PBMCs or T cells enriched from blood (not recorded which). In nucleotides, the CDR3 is TGTGCCAGCTCACCAAGGACAGGGGAGAATTCACCCCTCCACTTT. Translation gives CASSPRTGENSPLHF.